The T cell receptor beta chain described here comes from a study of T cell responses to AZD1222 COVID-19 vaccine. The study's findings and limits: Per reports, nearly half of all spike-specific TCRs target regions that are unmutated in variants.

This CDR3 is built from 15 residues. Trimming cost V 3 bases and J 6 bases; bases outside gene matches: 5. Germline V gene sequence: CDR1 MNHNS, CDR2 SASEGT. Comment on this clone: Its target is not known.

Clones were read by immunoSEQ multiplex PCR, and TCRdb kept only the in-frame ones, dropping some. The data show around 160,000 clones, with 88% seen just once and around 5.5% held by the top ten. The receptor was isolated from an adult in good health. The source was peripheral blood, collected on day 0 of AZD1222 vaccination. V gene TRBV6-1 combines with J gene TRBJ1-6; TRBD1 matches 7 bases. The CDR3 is CASSEGTAPNSPLHF. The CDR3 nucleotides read TGTGCCAGCAGTGAGGGGACAGCGCCTAATTCACCCCTCCACTTT.